The next 15 T cell receptor beta chains were all read from a single sample in a study of circulating CD8 cells and anti-PD-1 response in melanoma. Using around 16 ng of total RNA, TCR libraries were made with the QIAseq Immune Repertoire TCR panel. TCRdb re-called the reads through MiXCR, storing one row per CDR3 protein. The sample records about 490 distinct CDR3 sequences, under 10% being singletons. Four subsets defined by PD-1 and/or TIGIT were sorted from live CD3+CD8+TCRalphabeta+ cells. The specimen was CD8+ T cells from PBMCs, collected at baseline or after one month of anti-PD-1 therapy (not recorded which). The receptor source for this set is a human donor with melanoma.

Sample share makes this clonotype medium-sized. The chain combines TRBV9 with TRBJ1-1; D is perhaps TRBD1 (6 bases). In germline, CDR1 is SGDLS, CDR2 YYNGEE. The CDR3 length is 16 residues. Trimming pared 0 bases from V and 1 base from J, leaving 13 bases between. The CDR3 sequence: CASSVGGTGKNTEAFF. Here the CDR3 DNA reads TGTGCCAGCAGCGTAGGGGGAACAGGGAAGAACACTGAAGCTTTCTTT.

This clonotype is large (0.1 to 1%) in the sample. The V call is TRBV20-1, the J call TRBJ2-7; the D is unclear. Germline CDR1 is DFQATT and CDR2 is SNEGSKA (reference sequence). Trimming took off 6 bases at V and 2 bases at J, with 14 bases between the two ends. The length of the CDR3 is 13 residues. This CDR3 is CSALSDETYEQYF. In DNA form, the CDR3 reads TGCAGTGCCCTCTCCGACGAGACCTACGAGCAGTACTTC.

In its sample, this clonotype ranks as medium-sized. The rearrangement joins TRBV28 to TRBJ2-2, with no clear D. V was pared by 3 bases and J by 2 bases, with 7 bases between. The germline V gene encodes CDR1 MDHEN and CDR2 SYDVKM. The CDR3 spans 14 residues. CDR3 loop: CASSFYSNTGELFF. The DNA for the CDR3 is TGTGCCAGCAGTTTTTACAGTAACACCGGGGAGCTGTTTTTT.

By share of the sample, this clonotype is large (0.1 to 1%). V usage is TRBV14 and J usage is TRBJ2-7; D may be TRBD1 or TRBD2 (5 bases each). Germline V gives CDR1 SGHDN, CDR2 FVKESK. There are 15 residues in the CDR3. Trimming pared 3 bases from V and 3 bases from J, leaving 15 bases between. The DNA for the CDR3 is TGTGCCAGCAGCCACCCACCGGGACCTATCTACGAGCAGTACTTC. Its translation is CASSHPPGPIYEQYF.

As for this clonotype: A much larger clone lies a single base off, so this may be a read error. The V gene is TRBV19, the J gene TRBJ1-6, with D possibly matching TRBD1 (5 bases). V was clipped by 3 bases and J by 9 bases, with 15 bases between them. Per germline, CDR1 LNHDA and CDR2 SQIVND (reference sequence). There are 15 residues in the CDR3. The CDR3, as DNA: TGTGCCAGTAGTATTGGGGAGAGGGGTAGTTCACCCCTCCACTTT. It yields the protein CASSIGERGSSPLHF.

Relative to its sample, this clonotype is medium-sized. This rearrangement joins TRBV20-1 to TRBJ1-1, with a possible D match to TRBD1 (5 bases). Germline values: CDR1 DFQATT, CDR2 SNEGSKA (reference sequence). This CDR3 contains 12 residues. With 2 bases removed from V and 6 bases from J, the gap between germline ends came to 10 bases. CDR3 sequence reads: CSARSGEAEAFF. DNA for the CDR3: TGCAGTGCTAGATCGGGGGAGGCTGAAGCTTTCTTT.

Judged by abundance, this clonotype is large. The chain employs TRBV9 and TRBJ2-1, with TRBD2 matching 8 bases. The length of the CDR3 is 16 residues. Germline V gene data show CDR1 as SGDLS and CDR2 as YYNGEE. Unmatched junction bases numbered 7, after V lost 0 bases and J lost 5 bases. CDR3 sequence reads: CASSVEGTSLDNEQFF. The CDR3, as DNA: TGTGCCAGCAGCGTAGAGGGGACTAGTCTCGACAATGAGCAGTTCTTC. The variable domain in full, with the rest retrieved from reference TRBV9 and TRBJ2-1, is DSGVTQTPKHLITATGQRVTLRCSPRSGDLSVYWYQQSLDQGLQFLIQYYNGEERAKGNILERFSAQQFPDLHSELNLSSLELGDSALYFCASSVEGTSLDNEQFFGPGTRLTVL.

On this clonotype: A much larger clone sits a single nucleotide away, making a read error possible. V is TRBV29-1 and J is TRBJ2-4, with D perhaps TRBD1 (6 bases). Per germline, CDR1 SQVTM and CDR2 ANQGSEA. This CDR3 comprises 12 residues. The DNA for the CDR3 is TGCGGCGTTGAGGGGCAGGGGTACATTCAGTACTTC. It specifies CGVEGQGYIQYF.

Judged by abundance, this clonotype is large. V is TRBV5-4 and J is TRBJ2-2, with D uncertain. Trimming removed 4 bases from V and 4 bases from J, with 5 bases in between. Germline V lookup: CDR1 SGHNT, CDR2 YYREEE (reference sequence). CDR3 size: 12 residues. In DNA, the CDR3 is TGTGCCAGCAGCGAAACCACCGGGGAGCTGTTTTTT. Its protein product is CASSETTGELFF.

Sample share makes this clonotype large. The chain has TRBV2 and TRBJ2-7, with no clear D. CDR1 and CDR2 from the germline V gene are SNHLY and FYNNEI. This CDR3 has 13 amino acids. V was trimmed by 4 bases and J by 3 bases, leaving 10 bases between them. The chain's CDR3 is CASSVGMIYEQYF. DNA of the CDR3: TGTGCCAGCAGTGTGGGCATGATCTACGAGCAGTACTTC.

In its sample, this clonotype was seen a few times. One base away lies a much larger clone, so this may be a sequencing read error. The genes are TRBV25-1 and TRBJ1-1, with D tentatively TRBD1 (5 bases). V was cut by 5 bases and J by 5 bases, with 12 bases left in between. In germline, CDR1 is MGHDK, CDR2 SYGVNS. The CDR3 is 13 amino acids. The CDR3 loop is CASSMGGRTEAFF. The CDR3 DNA sequence: TGTGCCAGCAGTATGGGGGGACGGACTGAAGCTTTCTTT. The full variable domain, with the rest looked up from reference TRBV25-1 and TRBJ1-1, is EADIYQTPRYLVIGTGKKITLECSQTMGHDKMYWYQQDPGMELHLIHYSYGVNSTEKGDLSSESTVSRIRTEHFPLTLESARPSHTSQYLCASSMGGRTEAFFGQGTRLTVV.

Concerning this clonotype itself: One junction end does not reproduce the germline sequence, and a read error may be involved. The chain recombines TRBV12-5 with TRBJ2-1; 9 positions agree with TRBD1. Germline CDR1 reads LGHNT; CDR2 reads FRNRAP. This CDR3 has 15 residues. The DNA of the CDR3 is TGTGCAAGTGGCCCGGGACAGGGATTCTGCAATGAGCAGTTCTTC. Residues: CASGPGQGFCNEQFF.

In its sample, this clonotype was seen a few times. The genes are TRBV19 and TRBJ2-7; D remains unclear. The CDR3 sequence is 15 residues long. The V end was cut by 3 bases, the J end by 0 bases, with 12 bases between. Germline V CDR1 and CDR2: LNHDA, SQIVND (reference sequence). CDR3 region: CASSIGLSSSYEQYF. CDR3 bases: TGTGCCAGTAGTATCGGGCTCTCGAGCTCCTACGAGCAGTACTTC.

This clonotype is medium-sized within its sample. CDR3 region: CSARDPGSSYNEQFF. The CDR3 DNA follows: TGCAGTGCTAGAGATCCAGGTAGCTCCTACAATGAGCAGTTCTTC. The V gene is TRBV20-1, the J gene TRBJ2-1; D ambiguous. The V end was cut by 0 bases, the J end by 0 bases, with 9 bases between. This CDR3 comprises 15 residues. In germline, CDR1 is DFQATT, CDR2 SNEGSKA (reference sequence).

In this sample, this clonotype is medium-sized. The V gene is TRBV20-1, the J gene TRBJ2-3; 9 positions agree with TRBD2. This CDR3 comprises 17 residues. Germline trimming cut 6 bases from V and 1 base from J; bases unmatched to any gene: 14. CDR1 is DFQATT and CDR2 is SNEGSKA in the germline V gene (reference sequence). This CDR3 is CSAAWGGGAEGTDTQYF. The CDR3 nucleotides are TGCAGTGCGGCCTGGGGCGGGGGGGCCGAGGGCACAGATACGCAGTATTTT.